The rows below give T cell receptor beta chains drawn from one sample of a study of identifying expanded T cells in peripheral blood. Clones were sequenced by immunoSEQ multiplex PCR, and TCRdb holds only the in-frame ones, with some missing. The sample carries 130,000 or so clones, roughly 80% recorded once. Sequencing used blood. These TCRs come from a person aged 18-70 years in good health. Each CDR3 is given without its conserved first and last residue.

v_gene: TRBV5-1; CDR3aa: ASSPGLAGGEQY
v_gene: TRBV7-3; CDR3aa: ASSLWMNTEAF
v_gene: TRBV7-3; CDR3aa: ASSPQGDTEAF
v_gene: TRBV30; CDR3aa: AWSVSSWTEAF
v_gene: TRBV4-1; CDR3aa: ASSQPGVAGANVLT
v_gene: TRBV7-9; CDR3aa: ASSLGAGVNEKLF
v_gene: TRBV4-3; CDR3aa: ASSQQPGSGGYGYT
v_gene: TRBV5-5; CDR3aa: ASSGSYGYT
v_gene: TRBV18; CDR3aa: ASSIGQMNTGELF
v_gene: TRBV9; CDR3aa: ASSVAANSGGDTDTQY
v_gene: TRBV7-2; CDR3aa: ASSLANPIRETQY
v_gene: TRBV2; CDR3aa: ASMRGTVRSGNTIY
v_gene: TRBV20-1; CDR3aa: SSGRSYEQY
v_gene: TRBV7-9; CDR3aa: ASGLIRQGMTEAF
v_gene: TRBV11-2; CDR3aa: ASTQRGLGNTIY
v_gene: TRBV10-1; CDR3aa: ASSEGWGRPYTGELF
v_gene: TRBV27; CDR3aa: ASSPYSNQPQH
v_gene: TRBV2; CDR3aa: AGRGGGSYEQY
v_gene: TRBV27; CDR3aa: ASSQGYSNQPQH
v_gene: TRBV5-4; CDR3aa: ASSLGIGELF
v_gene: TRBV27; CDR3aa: ASSLGLRYGYT
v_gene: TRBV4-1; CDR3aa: ASGIRGHDTEAF
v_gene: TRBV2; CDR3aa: ARDPGLPPNTQY
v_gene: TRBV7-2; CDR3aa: ASTLPGSYEQY
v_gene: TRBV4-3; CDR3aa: ASSQEWTGRFTEAF
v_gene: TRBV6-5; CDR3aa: ASSYAVTMNTEAF
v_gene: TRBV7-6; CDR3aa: ASSLGTAYEQY
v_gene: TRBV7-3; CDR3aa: ASSYMGGTGQDTQY
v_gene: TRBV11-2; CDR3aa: ASSRNQETQY
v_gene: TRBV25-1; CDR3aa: ASSDYDSGNTIY
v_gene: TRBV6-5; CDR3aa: ASSYQGIRLNTEAF
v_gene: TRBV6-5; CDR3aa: ASSSSPARGETQY
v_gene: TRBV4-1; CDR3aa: ASSQGGTDPVYGYT
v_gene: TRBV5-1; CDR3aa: ASSPGQGNGYT
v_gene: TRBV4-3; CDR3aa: ASSQDRNRAMNYGYT
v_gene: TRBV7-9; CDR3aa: ASSLSLGLGTDTQY